This TCR beta chain was found in a study of blood T cell repertoires in COVID-19. Turning to the study itself: The samples span acute and convalescent COVID-19 from the United States, Italy and Spain. In each case, the material was cDNA or gDNA derived from T cells, B-cell-depleted T cells, or PBMCs.

Original processing notes: Using reference gene primer amplification, nucleated cell counts were estimated. TCRdb's table, derived via immunoSEQ multiplex PCR, lists solely in-frame clones and lacks some. Clone size and the V and J calls come from that table; the DNA yielded D and trimming. In the table there are 60,000 or so clones, about 73% of which are singletons. This CDR3 comprises 14 residues. Germline V lookup: CDR1 LNHDA, CDR2 SQIVND (reference sequence). With V trimmed by 4 bases and J by 2 bases, 2 bases remained unmatched. This clonotype originated in a woman older than 75 with acute or convalescent COVID-19. Material for sequencing was peripheral blood. The chain combines TRBV19 with TRBJ1-5, with TRBD1 matching over 7 bases. The CDR3 DNA reads as TGTGCCAGTAGTAACACAGGGGGCAATCAGCCCCAGCATTTT. Protein: CASSNTGGNQPQHF.